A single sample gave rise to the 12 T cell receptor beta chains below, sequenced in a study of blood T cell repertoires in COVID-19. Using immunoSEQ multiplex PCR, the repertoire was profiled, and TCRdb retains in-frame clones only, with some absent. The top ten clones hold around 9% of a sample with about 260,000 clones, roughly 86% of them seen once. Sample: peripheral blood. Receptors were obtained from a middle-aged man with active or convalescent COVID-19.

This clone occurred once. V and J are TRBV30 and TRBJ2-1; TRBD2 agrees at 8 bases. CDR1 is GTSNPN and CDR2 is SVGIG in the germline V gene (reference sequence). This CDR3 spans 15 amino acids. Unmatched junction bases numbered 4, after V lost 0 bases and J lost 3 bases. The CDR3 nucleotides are TGTGCCTGGAGTGTTCTACTAGCGGTCTACAATGAGCAGTTCTTC. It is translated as CAWSVLLAVYNEQFF.

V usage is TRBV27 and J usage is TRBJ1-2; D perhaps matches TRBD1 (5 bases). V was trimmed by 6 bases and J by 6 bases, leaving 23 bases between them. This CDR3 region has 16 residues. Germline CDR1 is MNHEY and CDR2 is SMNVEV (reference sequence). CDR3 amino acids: CASSLSNSGTPDGYTF. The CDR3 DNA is TGTGCCAGCAGCCTCTCGAATAGCGGGACTCCCGATGGCTACACCTTC.

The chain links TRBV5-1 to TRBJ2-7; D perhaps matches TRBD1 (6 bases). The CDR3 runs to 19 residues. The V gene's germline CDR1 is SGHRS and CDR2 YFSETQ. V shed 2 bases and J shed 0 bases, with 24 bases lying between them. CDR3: CASSFRGRGSGSSSYEQYF. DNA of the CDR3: TGCGCCAGCAGCTTTAGGGGCAGGGGATCTGGTTCGAGCTCCTACGAGCAGTACTTC.

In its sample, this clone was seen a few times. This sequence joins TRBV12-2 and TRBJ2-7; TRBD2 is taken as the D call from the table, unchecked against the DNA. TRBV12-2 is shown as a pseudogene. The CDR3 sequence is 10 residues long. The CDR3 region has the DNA TGTGCAAGTCGCTGCGAGGCGAAGTACTTC. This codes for CASRCEAKYF.

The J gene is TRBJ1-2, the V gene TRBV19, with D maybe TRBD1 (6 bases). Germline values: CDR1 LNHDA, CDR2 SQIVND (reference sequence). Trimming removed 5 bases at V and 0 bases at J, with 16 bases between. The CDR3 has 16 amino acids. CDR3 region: CASSYRSQGPNYGYTF. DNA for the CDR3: TGTGCCAGTAGTTATAGGTCGCAGGGGCCTAACTATGGCTACACCTTC.

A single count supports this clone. CDR3 bases: TGTGCCAGCAGGGATGGACAGGGGACCCTTCCAGATACGCAGTATTTT. The encoded protein is CASRDGQGTLPDTQYF. This chain links TRBV7-9 with TRBJ2-3; TRBD1 matches 9 bases. Trimming removed 6 bases from V and 4 bases from J; junction bases left unmatched: 11. The CDR3 length is 16 residues. Germline CDR1 SEHNR, CDR2 FQNEAQ (reference sequence).

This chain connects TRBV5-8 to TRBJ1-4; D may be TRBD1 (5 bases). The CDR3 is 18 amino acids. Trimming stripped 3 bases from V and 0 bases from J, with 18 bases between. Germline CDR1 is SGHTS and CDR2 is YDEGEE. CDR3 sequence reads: CASSYLAGGIATNEKLFF. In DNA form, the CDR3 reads TGTGCCAGCAGCTACCTCGCCGGGGGGATCGCAACTAATGAAAAACTGTTTTTT.

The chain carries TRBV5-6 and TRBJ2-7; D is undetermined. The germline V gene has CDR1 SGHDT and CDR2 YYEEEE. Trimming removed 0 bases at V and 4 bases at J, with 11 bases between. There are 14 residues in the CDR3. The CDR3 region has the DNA TGTGCCAGCAGCTTGGGGAGTCCCGCTTACGAGCAGTACTTC. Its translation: CASSLGSPAYEQYF.

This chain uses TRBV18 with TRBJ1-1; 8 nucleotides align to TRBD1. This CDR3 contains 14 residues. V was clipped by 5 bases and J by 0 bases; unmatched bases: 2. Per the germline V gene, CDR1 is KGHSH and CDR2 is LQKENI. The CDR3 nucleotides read TGTGCCAGCTCAGGACAGGGAATGAACACTGAAGCTTTCTTT. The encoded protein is CASSGQGMNTEAFF.

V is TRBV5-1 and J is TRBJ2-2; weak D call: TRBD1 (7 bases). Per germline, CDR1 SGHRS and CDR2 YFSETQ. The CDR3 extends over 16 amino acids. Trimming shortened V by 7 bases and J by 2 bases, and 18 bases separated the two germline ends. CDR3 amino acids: CASGRRGQLNTGELFF. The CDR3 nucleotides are TGCGCCAGCGGCCGGCGGGGACAGCTAAACACCGGGGAGCTGTTTTTT.

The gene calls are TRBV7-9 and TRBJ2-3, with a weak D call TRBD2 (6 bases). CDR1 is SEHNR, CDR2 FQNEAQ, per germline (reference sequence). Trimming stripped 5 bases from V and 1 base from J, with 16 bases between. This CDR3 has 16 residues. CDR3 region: CASSGAGSTGTDTQYF. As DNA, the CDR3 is TGTGCCAGCAGCGGCGCGGGGTCTACCGGCACAGATACGCAGTATTTT.

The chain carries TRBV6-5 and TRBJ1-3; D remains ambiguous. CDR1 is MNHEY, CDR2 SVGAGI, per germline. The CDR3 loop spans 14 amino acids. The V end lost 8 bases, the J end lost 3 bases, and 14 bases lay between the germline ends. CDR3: CASGIGGFGNTIYF. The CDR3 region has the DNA TGTGCCAGCGGAATAGGAGGTTTTGGAAACACCATATATTTT.